This T cell receptor beta chain was identified in a study of blood T cell repertoires in COVID-19. Sequenced by immunoSEQ multiplex PCR; TCRdb stores in-frame clones only, minus some. This table holds around 100,000 clones, more than 80% found once. The receptor was derived from a woman aged 55-70 years with acute or convalescent COVID-19. The material sequenced was peripheral blood.

This CDR3 reads CASSTRTGPYTEAFF. The CDR3 DNA reads TGTGCCAGCAGCACGCGCACAGGGCCCTACACTGAAGCTTTCTTT. The chain recombines TRBV9 with TRBJ1-1; weak D call: TRBD1 (6 bases). Germline CDR1 reads SGDLS; CDR2 reads YYNGEE. V lost 4 bases and J lost 3, with 16 bases in between. The CDR3 contains 15 residues.